Listed below are T cell receptor delta chains from one sample, sequenced in a study of gamma-delta chains in newborns, infants, children. TCRdb re-called the reads via CATT. The sample holds more than 7,500 delta-chain clones; about 22% are singletons and the top ten take 4% to 5.5%. Sequencing used blood. Receptors were obtained from a child who was a newborn, infant or young child, either healthy, febrile or measles-vaccinated (not recorded which). Both conserved end residues are part of each CDR3. Fields, in order: clone size, V gene, J gene, D gene, CDR3 protein, CDR3 DNA. The D gene is left open where the match is weak. Not every row has a clone size; where given, it reads once, few, many or a size class.

size: -; V: TRDV2; J: TRDJ3; D: TRDD3; CDR3: CACDTLTGGSWDTRQMFF; DNA: TGTGCCTGTGACACCCTGACTGGGGGATCCTGGGACACCCGACAGATGTTTTTC
size: few; V: TRDV2; J: TRDJ1; D: TRDD3; CDR3: CACDVLGDTPPDKLIF; DNA: TGTGCCTGTGACGTACTGGGGGATACGCCACCCGATAAACTCATCTTT
size: few; V: TRDV1; J: TRDJ1; D: -; CDR3: CALGDRYPMLLSVRTDKLIF; DNA: TGTGCTCTTGGGGACCGATATCCTATGCTTCTCAGCGTACGCACCGATAAACTCATCTTT
size: -; V: TRDV2; J: TRDJ1; D: -; CDR3: CACDTVGDSVVGKDTDKLIF; DNA: TGTGCCTGTGACACCGTTGGGGATTCGGTCGTCGGGAAGGACACCGATAAACTCATCTTT
size: medium-sized; V: TRDV2; J: TRDJ1; D: -; CDR3: CACDTLSAGPYTDKLIF; DNA: TGTGCCTGTGACACCTTGTCCGCCGGCCCTTACACCGATAAACTCATCTTT
size: few; V: TRDV2; J: TRDJ2; D: TRDD3; CDR3: CACDTGGLLGDTLSLTAQLFF; DNA: TGTGCCTGTGACACCGGCGGCCTACTGGGGGATACCCTGTCCTTGACGGCACAACTCTTCTTT
size: -; V: TRDV2; J: TRDJ2; D: TRDD3; CDR3: CACDPLRPVLGGLTAQLFF; DNA: TGTGCCTGTGACCCGTTAAGGCCGGTACTGGGGGGCTTGACAGCACAACTCTTCTTT
size: few; V: TRDV1; J: TRDJ1; D: -; CDR3: CALGNPLIPRNGENTDKLIF; DNA: TGTGCTCTTGGGAATCCTCTTATTCCCCGTAATGGGGAGAACACCGATAAACTCATCTTT
size: -; V: TRDV1; J: TRDJ1; D: TRDD2; CDR3: CALGEPDSYISGDKLIF; DNA: TGTGCTCTTGGGGAACCAGATTCCTACATCTCCGGCGATAAACTCATCTTT
size: few; V: TRDV2; J: TRDJ1; D: TRDD3; CDR3: CACDGLGEESYNTDKLIF; DNA: TGTGCCTGTGACGGGCTGGGGGAGGAGTCTTACAACACCGATAAACTCATCTTT
size: -; V: TRDV2; J: TRDJ1; D: TRDD3; CDR3: CACDTLTGGYRNDKLIF; DNA: TGTGCCTGTGACACTCTAACTGGGGGATATAGGAACGATAAACTCATCTTT
size: few; V: TRDV1; J: TRDJ1; D: TRDD3; CDR3: CALGEPWRNGLGDTSDKLIF; DNA: TGTGCTCTTGGGGAACCCTGGAGGAACGGGCTGGGGGATACAAGCGATAAACTCATCTTT